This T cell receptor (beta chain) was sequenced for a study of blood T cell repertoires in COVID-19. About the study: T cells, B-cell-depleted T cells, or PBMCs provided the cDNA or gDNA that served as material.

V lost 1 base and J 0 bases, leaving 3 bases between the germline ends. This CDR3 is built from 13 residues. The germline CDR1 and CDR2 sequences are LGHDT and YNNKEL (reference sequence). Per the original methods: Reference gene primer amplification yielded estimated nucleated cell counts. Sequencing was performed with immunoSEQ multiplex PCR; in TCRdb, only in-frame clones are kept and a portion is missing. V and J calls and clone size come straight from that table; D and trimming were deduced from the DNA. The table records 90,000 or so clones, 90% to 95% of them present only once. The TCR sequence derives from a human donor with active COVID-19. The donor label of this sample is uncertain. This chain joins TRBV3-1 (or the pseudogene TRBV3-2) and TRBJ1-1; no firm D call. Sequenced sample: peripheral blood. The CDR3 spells CASSQGMNTEAFF. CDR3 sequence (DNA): TGTGCCAGCAGCCAAGGTATGAACACTGAAGCTTTCTTT.